This T cell receptor beta chain came from a study of shared clonotypes between healthy human individuals. General study points: Genetic and exposure-history diversity was limited by the small donor number.

The data were produced by immunoSEQ multiplex PCR, yet TCRdb's version contains in-frame clones alone and is incomplete. The sample consists of some 1.1 million clones, 70% to 80% of them appearing once. Germline loops: CDR1 SGHDN, CDR2 FVKESK. The CDR3 loop spans 14 amino acids. Trimming removed 4 bases from V and 4 bases from J, with 11 bases in between. Comments on this clone: As yet, its antigen is unknown.

V usage is TRBV14 and J usage is TRBJ1-3; possible D gene TRBD1, 5 bases. The TCR comes from a man younger than 35 in good health. Some clones in this sample may be carry-over from other donors' samples. Sequencing was carried out using memory CD4+ T cells from PBMCs. Subset indicated: CD45RA-negative fraction. The chain's CDR3 is CASSRRDGGNTIYF. DNA for the CDR3: TGTGCCAGCAGCCGCCGGGACGGAGGAAACACCATATATTTT.